What follows are 25 T cell receptor beta chains derived from one specimen sequenced in a study of blood T cells in healthy people across ages. PCR was performed a second time for about 7 to 12 cycles using a sample-barcoded 5' primer and a J-beta primer mix. TCRdb independently ran MiXCR on the 5' RACE reads; one entry per CDR3 protein. The sample holds approximately 2,000,000 distinct CDR3 sequences, around 40% seen once. Sequencing was done on a sample of blood. The origin of the receptors is a human donor in good health.

A few counts support this clonotype. The genes are TRBV7-9 and TRBJ2-7, with D possibly TRBD2 on 5 matching bases. Germline CDR1 reads SEHNR; CDR2 reads FQNEAQ (reference sequence). Trimming took off 2 bases at V and 7 bases at J, with 15 bases between the two ends. This CDR3 has 14 amino acids. CDR3 protein: CASSLQEVLGEQYF. CDR3 nucleotides: TGTGCCAGCAGCTTACAGGAGGTTTTGGGAGAGCAGTACTTC.

The chain has TRBV6-4 and TRBJ1-6; D remains ambiguous. Trimming removed 0 bases from V and 9 bases from J, with 18 bases in between. CDR3 length: 17 residues. CDR1 MRHNA and CDR2 SNTAGT come from the germline V gene. The CDR3 spells CASSDSWIALEGSPLHF. CDR3 DNA sequence: TGTGCCAGCAGTGACTCCTGGATAGCCCTTGAGGGTTCACCCCTCCACTTT.

This chain joins TRBV6-5 and TRBJ2-4; no clear D gene. The last part of the DNA fits TRBJ2-7 better; the J call may be wrong. Germline V gives CDR1 MNHEY, CDR2 SVGAGI. The length of the CDR3 is 13 residues. CDR3 nucleotides: TGTGCCAGCAGTGAAACAGCTACCTACGAGCAGTACTTC. Translating gives CASSETATYEQYF.

This clonotype showed up just a few times. The chain combines TRBV7-2 with TRBJ1-4, with D possibly matching TRBD1 (5 bases). Germline V lookup: CDR1 SGHTA, CDR2 FQGNSA. This CDR3 contains 15 residues. V lost 2 bases and J lost 8, with 15 bases in between. This chain's CDR3 is CASSLRGFSNEKLFF. CDR3 in DNA: TGTGCCAGCAGCTTACGGGGCTTCTCAAACGAAAAACTGTTTTTT.

This clonotype has only a few counts. This chain joins TRBV12-3 or TRBV12-4 and TRBJ2-5; unclear D gene. The CDR3 consists of 14 residues. V gave up 2 bases and J gave up 5 bases, with 12 bases separating them. The CDR3 loop is CASSLQVGLETQYF. The CDR3 DNA sequence: TGTGCCAGCAGTTTACAAGTGGGTCTGGAGACCCAGTACTTC.

In its sample, this clonotype was seen a few times. The rearrangement joins TRBV27 to TRBJ2-2, with D hard to call. The germline CDR1 and CDR2 sequences are MNHEY and SMNVEV (reference sequence). This CDR3 comprises 14 residues. The V gene lost 5 bases and the J gene lost 0 bases, with 7 bases spanning the gap. CDR3 nucleotides: TGTGCCAGCAGTACACGAGCGAACACCGGGGAGCTGTTTTTT. Amino acid sequence: CASSTRANTGELFF.

The chain couples TRBV12-3 or TRBV12-4 to TRBJ1-2, with D unresolved. This CDR3 spans 13 amino acids. The ends were cut back, 6 bases at V and 7 bases at J, with 15 bases in the middle. CDR3 in DNA: TGTGCCAGCAGGAATAACGGTGTGTCTGGCTACACCTTC. Translation: CASRNNGVSGYTF.

V gene TRBV7-2 combines with J gene TRBJ2-3; the D call may be TRBD1 or TRBD2 (6 bases each). Germline V gene lookup returns CDR1 SGHTA and CDR2 FQGNSA. V shed 1 base and J shed 5 bases, with 16 bases lying between them. The CDR3 extends over 16 amino acids. CDR3 in amino acids: CASSLDRRGRRDTQYF. In DNA, the CDR3 is TGTGCCAGCAGCTTAGATAGGAGGGGGAGGAGAGATACGCAGTATTTT.

This clonotype has a count of ten or more. The chain uses TRBV29-1 and TRBJ2-1; D unresolved. With 7 bases removed from V and 4 bases from J, the gap between germline ends came to 5 bases. Germline V gene lookup returns CDR1 SQVTM and CDR2 ANQGSEA. The CDR3 sequence is 10 residues long. CDR3 sequence reads: CSAGYNEQFF. The CDR3, as DNA: TGCAGCGCCGGTTACAATGAGCAGTTCTTC.

CDR3 DNA: TGTGCCAGCAGTTACGGCCAGGGGTTTGGCTCACCCCTCCACTTT. This sequence encodes CASSYGQGFGSPLHF. V gene TRBV6-5 combines with J gene TRBJ1-6; tentatively, D is TRBD1 (6 bases). Per germline, CDR1 MNHEY and CDR2 SVGAGI. Trimming removed 2 bases from V and 10 bases from J, with 15 bases in between. CDR3 length equals 15 residues.

About this clonotype: Its ends do not fully match the called genes, so a read error is possible. V gene TRBV14 combines with J gene TRBJ2-6; 8 bases are shared with TRBD1. There are 18 residues in the CDR3. Germline assignment: CDR1 SGHDN and CDR2 FVKESK. Here the CDR3 DNA reads TGTGCCTGCAGCTTCCGGACAGGGTTAAGCTCTGGGGCCAACGTCCTGACTTTC. This gives the protein CACSFRTGLSSGANVLTF. Combining the CDR3 with reference TRBV14 and TRBJ2-6 gives the whole variable domain EAGVTQFPSHSVIEKGQTVTLRCDPISGHDNLYWYRRVMGKEIKFLLHFVKESKQDESGMPNNRFLAERTGGTYSTLKVQPAELEDSGVYFCACSFRTGLSSGANVLTFGAGSRLTVL.

This chain joins TRBV6-5 and TRBJ2-7; D possibly corresponds to TRBD2 (6 bases). Deletions cut 6 bases from V and 2 bases from J, with 14 bases between. The CDR3 totals 14 residues. CDR1 and CDR2 from the germline V gene are MNHEY and SVGAGI. Here the CDR3 DNA reads TGTGCCAGCAGGGGGGGACTGCATACCTACGAGCAGTACTTC. Protein: CASRGGLHTYEQYF.

The V gene is TRBV20-1, the J gene TRBJ1-1; the D gene is possibly TRBD1 (5 bases). Deletions cut 2 bases from V and 5 bases from J, with 15 bases between. Germline CDR1 is DFQATT and CDR2 is SNEGSKA (reference sequence). The length of the CDR3 is 14 residues. The CDR3 region is CSARPSRDLTEAFF. The CDR3 DNA follows: TGCAGTGCTAGACCCTCCAGGGACCTAACTGAAGCTTTCTTT.

In its sample, this clonotype was seen once. The V and J genes are TRBV4-3 and TRBJ2-1, with D possibly being TRBD1 (6 bases). Between the trimmed V and J ends, which lost 3 bases and 4 bases, there was a span of 16 bases. The length of the CDR3 is 16 residues. Germline loops: CDR1 LGHNA, CDR2 YSLEER. The CDR3 spells CASSQRGGLRYNEQFF. DNA for the CDR3: TGCGCCAGCAGCCAGAGAGGGGGTCTAAGGTACAATGAGCAGTTCTTC.

The chain joins TRBV12-3 or TRBV12-4 to TRBJ1-1; D is possibly TRBD1 (5 bases). CDR3 length: 17 residues. Deletions cut 7 bases from V and 1 base from J, with 22 bases between. In DNA, the CDR3 is TGTGCCAGCAACCTGGGGGTTTACGGGGAGACGAACACTGAAGCTTTCTTT. This sequence encodes CASNLGVYGETNTEAFF.

Remarks on this clonotype: The junction differs from germline at one of its ends, possibly a read error. The V and J genes are TRBV12-3 or TRBV12-4 and TRBJ1-2, with unresolved D. The CDR3 has 13 residues. CDR3 residues: CASGLYIMEGYTF. In nucleotides, the CDR3 is TGTGCCAGCGGTTTATACATCATGGAGGGCTACACCTTC.

V is TRBV2 and J is TRBJ1-5; D is possibly TRBD1 (5 bases). Trimming left V 6 bases short and J 3 bases short, with 12 bases between. This CDR3 comprises 14 residues. The V gene's germline CDR1 is SNHLY and CDR2 FYNNEI. The CDR3 loop reads CASSFGTYNQPQHF. The CDR3 DNA reads TGTGCCAGCAGCTTCGGGACTTACAATCAGCCCCAGCATTTT.

This clonotype was recorded only once. The rearrangement uses TRBV9 and TRBJ2-1; 7 nucleotides agree with TRBD2. The DNA end favors TRBJ2-7, so the J call may be wrong. CDR3 length: 15 residues. Germline CDR1 and CDR2: SGDLS and YYNGEE. CDR3 in DNA: TGTGCCAGCAGCGTAGGAAGCGGGGTTTACAATGAGCAGTACTTC. This sequence encodes CASSVGSGVYNEQYF.

The rearrangement joins TRBV20-1 to TRBJ1-1, with D possibly TRBD1 on 6 matching bases. Trimming took 1 base from V and 3 from J, leaving 12 bases between them. The length of the CDR3 is 14 residues. Germline CDR1 is DFQATT and CDR2 is SNEGSKA (reference sequence). In DNA, the CDR3 is TGCAGTGCTAGAGTGGGGGCTCGGGACACTGAAGCTTTCTTT. Translating it yields CSARVGARDTEAFF.

This clonotype has a handful of counts. CDR3 in amino acids: CASSLNSGAGGYTF. The CDR3 DNA follows: TGTGCCAGCAGCTTAAACTCGGGGGCCGGTGGCTACACCTTC. V and J are TRBV7-2 and TRBJ1-2, with D possibly being TRBD1 (6 bases). The germline V gene encodes CDR1 SGHTA and CDR2 FQGNSA. Trimming pared 2 bases from V and 7 bases from J, leaving 14 bases between. The CDR3 contains 14 residues.

This clonotype was seen just once. The CDR3 nucleotides read TGTGCCAGCAGATATGACAGGGCGGGAGAGACCACTGAAGCTTTCTTT. It translates to CASRYDRAGETTEAFF. The chain recombines TRBV6-2 or TRBV6-3 with TRBJ1-1; 7 nucleotides agree with TRBD1. The CDR3 spans 16 residues. Germline CDR1 reads MNHEY; CDR2 reads SVGEGT. V lost 6 bases and J lost 4; bases outside the gene matches: 14.

This clonotype was found many times. The chain recombines TRBV29-1 with TRBJ2-7; 8 nucleotides line up with TRBD2. With 0 bases clipped from V and 3 bases from J, the junction kept 1 base outside the gene matches. The CDR3 is 13 residues long. Germline V gene sequence: CDR1 SQVTM, CDR2 ANQGSEA. The CDR3 nucleotides are TGCAGCGTTGAAGAAGCGGGGGACTACGAGCAGTACTTC. This sequence encodes CSVEEAGDYEQYF.

This chain joins TRBV7-2 and TRBJ2-4, with unresolved D. The J call is doubtful: the DNA matches TRBJ2-5 better. The CDR3 contains 15 residues. CDR1 is SGHTA, CDR2 FQGNSA, per germline. The CDR3 DNA reads as TGTGCCAGCAGCTTAAGTTCCAGCCATGGGGAGACCCAGTACTTC. Protein sequence: CASSLSSSHGETQYF.

This chain connects TRBV29-1 to TRBJ2-1; TRBD1 aligns across 7 bases. The germline CDR1 and CDR2 sequences are SQVTM and ANQGSEA. The junction had 7 bases not matched to a gene; V was cut back by 7 bases and J by 1 base. CDR3 size: 14 residues. The DNA of the CDR3 is TGCAGCGGTGAGAGGGACAGTTCCTACAATGAGCAGTTCTTC. Translating it yields CSGERDSSYNEQFF.

This clonotype was detected only a few times. The genes are TRBV25-1 and TRBJ1-1, with D tentatively TRBD1 (5 bases). V gave up 4 bases and J gave up 1 base, with 10 bases separating them. There are 14 residues in the CDR3. Germline-derived CDR1 and CDR2 are MGHDK and SYGVNS. In nucleotides, the CDR3 is TGTGCCAGCAGTGCTCAGGGACGGAACACTGAAGCTTTCTTT. Its protein is CASSAQGRNTEAFF.